Shown below are 18 T cell receptor beta chains from a single sample sequenced in a study of T cell responses to AZD1222 COVID-19 vaccine. Method: immunoSEQ multiplex PCR; TCRdb's copy keeps in-frame clones and lacks some. The table records under 80,000 clones, around 88% of them present only once. This sample comprised peripheral blood, obtained on day 0 of AZD1222 vaccination. These receptors came from an adult in good health.

V gene TRBV19 combines with J gene TRBJ2-7, with D maybe TRBD1 (5 bases). Germline lookup yields CDR1 LNHDA and CDR2 SQIVND (reference sequence). Trimming pared 7 bases from V and 5 bases from J, leaving 12 bases between. The CDR3 totals 12 residues. The CDR3: CASTPGRDEQYF. In nucleotides, the CDR3 is TGTGCCAGTACCCCAGGCAGGGACGAGCAGTACTTC.

The rearrangement uses TRBV5-1 and TRBJ1-1; TRBD1 might be the D (5 bases). CDR3 length: 16 residues. The V gene lost 0 bases and the J gene lost 0 bases, with 12 bases spanning the gap. Germline V gene data show CDR1 as SGHRS and CDR2 as YFSETQ. The CDR3 sequence is CASSLAGGTMNTEAFF. CDR3 bases: TGCGCCAGCAGCTTGGCCGGGGGGACTATGAACACTGAAGCTTTCTTT.

The J gene is TRBJ1-5, the V gene TRBV19; no firm D call. Per germline, CDR1 LNHDA and CDR2 SQIVND (reference sequence). The CDR3 loop spans 12 amino acids. Trimming took off 1 base at V and 4 bases at J, with 2 bases between the two ends. The CDR3 DNA reads TGTGCCAGTAGTATAGGGAATCAGCCCCAGCATTTT. As protein: CASSIGNQPQHF.

The genes are TRBV6-2 or TRBV6-3 and TRBJ1-1; perhaps TRBD1 as D (6 bases). Trimming left V 5 bases short and J 10 bases short, with 17 bases between. CDR1 and CDR2 (germline): MNHEY, SVGEGT. CDR3 length equals 13 residues. The CDR3 DNA reads TGTGCCAGCAGTCTTGACAGGTACCTAGGAGCTTTCTTT. Encoded protein: CASSLDRYLGAFF.

This chain connects TRBV7-3 to TRBJ2-5, with a weak D call TRBD2 (6 bases). Trimming removed 5 bases from V and 5 bases from J, with 18 bases in between. Per germline, CDR1 SGHTA and CDR2 FQGTGA. The CDR3 covers 15 residues. The CDR3, as DNA: TGTGCCAGCAGCATACTGGGACTCGGAGAGGAGACCCAGTACTTC. Protein: CASSILGLGEETQYF.

This clone has a single count. The chain uses TRBV28 and TRBJ1-2, with a possible D match to TRBD1 (5 bases). Germline assignment: CDR1 MDHEN and CDR2 SYDVKM. The CDR3 contains 13 residues. Deletions cut 2 bases from V and 7 bases from J, with 11 bases between. CDR3: CASSLPGVGGYTF. CDR3 sequence (DNA): TGTGCCAGCAGTTTACCGGGGGTCGGTGGCTACACCTTC.

The chain links TRBV28 to TRBJ2-6; possible D gene TRBD1, 6 bases. Germline lookup yields CDR1 MDHEN and CDR2 SYDVKM. V gave up 4 bases and J gave up 1 base, with 11 bases separating them. The length of the CDR3 is 16 residues. In nucleotides, the CDR3 is TGTGCCAGCAGTTCCCACAGGGTTTCTGGGGCCAACGTCCTGACTTTC. Amino acids: CASSSHRVSGANVLTF.

This sequence joins TRBV11-2 and TRBJ2-7; 8 bases match TRBD2. Germline lookup yields CDR1 SGHAT and CDR2 FQNNGV. There are 15 residues in the CDR3. With 2 bases clipped from V and 4 bases from J, the junction kept 7 bases outside the gene matches. In DNA, the CDR3 is TGTGCCAGCAGCTTACTGATCGGGGGGGCTTACGAGCAGTACTTC. Protein sequence: CASSLLIGGAYEQYF.

The rearrangement links TRBV27 to TRBJ2-7; 10 bases align to TRBD1. V lost 0 bases and J lost 2; bases outside the gene matches: 4. The CDR3 covers 16 residues. Germline CDR1 and CDR2: MNHEY and SMNVEV (reference sequence). The chain's CDR3 is CASSLSVGTGAYEQYF. The CDR3 DNA reads as TGTGCCAGCAGTTTATCGGTCGGGACAGGGGCCTACGAGCAGTACTTC.

This rearrangement joins TRBV19 to TRBJ2-2, with D possibly called TRBD1 or TRBD2 (5 bases each). The CDR3 spans 16 residues. CDR1 and CDR2 (germline): LNHDA, SQIVND (reference sequence). Trimming cost V 2 bases and J 0 bases, with 10 bases left between them. The CDR3 loop is CASSIMGTANTGELFF. CDR3 bases: TGTGCCAGTAGTATAATGGGGACGGCGAACACCGGGGAGCTGTTTTTT.

This chain joins TRBV24-1 and TRBJ2-2; 8 positions agree with TRBD1. Germline CDR1 KGHDR, CDR2 SFDVKD. The trim removed 3 bases at V and 2 bases at J, leaving 13 bases unmatched. This CDR3 has 19 residues. In DNA form, the CDR3 reads TGTGCCACCAGTGATCTCGGACAGGGTGTTGGTTTAAACACCGGGGAGCTGTTTTTT. Translating gives CATSDLGQGVGLNTGELFF.

The V and J genes are TRBV27 and TRBJ2-7; a weak D match, TRBD1 (6 bases). V lost 2 bases and J lost 5, with 10 bases in between. The germline V gene has CDR1 MNHEY and CDR2 SMNVEV (reference sequence). CDR3 length equals 13 residues. CDR3 DNA: TGTGCCAGCAGTTTAGTCCCAGGGGACGAGCAGTACTTC. The encoded protein is CASSLVPGDEQYF.

The chain recombines TRBV7-9 with TRBJ2-1; TRBD2 matches at 8 bases. The germline gives CDR1 SEHNR, CDR2 FQNEAQ (reference sequence). This CDR3 is 17 amino acids long. Losses at the gene ends were 4 bases for V and 7 bases for J; bases not matched to a gene: 15. The CDR3 sequence is CASSSPGLAALSNEQFF. CDR3 nucleotide sequence: TGTGCCAGCAGCTCGCCTGGACTAGCCGCTTTATCTAATGAGCAGTTCTTC.

The chain employs TRBV6-5 and TRBJ1-1; no firm D call. From germline, CDR1 is MNHEY and CDR2 SVGAGI. Between the trimmed V and J ends, which lost 8 bases and 1 base, there was a span of 14 bases. The CDR3 contains 14 residues. The CDR3 DNA reads as TGTGCCAGCCTACCCGTTTACACGAACACTGAAGCTTTCTTT. Protein product: CASLPVYTNTEAFF.

The chain's CDR3 is CASSLSQRRNTGELFF. In DNA form, the CDR3 reads TGTGCCAGCAGCCTCTCACAGCGGCGCAACACCGGGGAGCTGTTTTTT. The genes are TRBV5-4 and TRBJ2-2, with D possibly TRBD2 on 5 matching bases. There are 16 residues in the CDR3. V shed 4 bases and J shed 2 bases, with 15 bases lying between them. Germline assignment: CDR1 SGHNT and CDR2 YYREEE (reference sequence). Combining the CDR3 with reference TRBV5-4 and TRBJ2-2 gives the whole variable domain ETGVTQSPTHLIKTRGQQVTLRCSSQSGHNTVSWYQQALGQGPQFIFQYYREEENGRGNFPPRFSGLQFPNYSSELNVNALELDDSALYLCASSLSQRRNTGELFFGEGSRLTVL.

The rearrangement joins TRBV2 to TRBJ1-2; TRBD1 matches 7 bases. Trimming took 3 bases from V and 4 from J; bases not matched to a gene: 2. This CDR3 is 13 amino acids long. Germline-derived CDR1 and CDR2 are SNHLY and FYNNEI. CDR3 amino acids: CASSEGQSYGYTF. CDR3 DNA: TGTGCCAGCAGTGAGGGACAGAGCTATGGCTACACCTTC.

This chain uses TRBV5-1 with TRBJ2-1; D possibly uses TRBD1 or TRBD2 (5 bases each). The germline gives CDR1 SGHRS, CDR2 YFSETQ. This CDR3 region has 16 residues. The ends were cut back, 4 bases at V and 4 bases at J, with 18 bases in the middle. The CDR3 loop reads CASSLEGLGGYNEQFF. The CDR3 region has the DNA TGCGCCAGCAGCCTCGAGGGGCTAGGCGGTTACAATGAGCAGTTCTTC. Complete variable domain (other parts from reference TRBV5-1 and TRBJ2-1): KAGVTQTPRYLIKTRGQQVTLSCSPISGHRSVSWYQQTPGQGLQFLFEYFSETQRNKGNFPGRFSGRQFSNSRSEMNVSTLELGDSALYLCASSLEGLGGYNEQFFGPGTRLTVL.

This clone was seen once. The J gene is TRBJ2-5, the V gene TRBV7-2; 7 bases fit TRBD2. Germline CDR1 is SGHTA and CDR2 is FQGNSA. V shed 1 base, J shed 0 bases, and the junction held 2 bases outside the gene matches. The CDR3 covers 15 residues. CDR3 DNA sequence: TGTGCCAGCAGCTTAGGGGAGGGCAACCAAGAGACCCAGTACTTC. Protein sequence: CASSLGEGNQETQYF.